Listed below are T cell receptor beta chains from one sample, sequenced in a study of T cells after yellow fever vaccination. TCRdb re-called the 5' RACE reads through MiXCR, storing one row per CDR3 protein. The sample records hundreds of thousands of distinct CDR3 sequences, roughly 14% being singletons. This specimen was PBMCs, taken on the day of the yellow fever booster vaccination. All receptors derive from a man aged 25-45 years who received the YFV17D yellow fever vaccine. Both conserved end residues are part of each CDR3. The D gene is left open where the match is weak. Expanded clones get a size class; other rows say once, few or many, or leave the size out.

clone size: few
V gene: TRBV20-1
D gene: .
J gene: TRBJ1-2
CDR3 protein: CSARDLRVYGYTF
CDR3 DNA: TGCAGTGCTAGGGACTTACGTGTCTATGGCTACACCTTC

clone size: .
V gene: TRBV4-1
D gene: TRBD2
J gene: TRBJ2-3
CDR3 protein: CASSQGVEGQGKSGRAPDTQYF
CDR3 DNA: TGCGCCAGCAGCCAGGGGGTGGAAGGACAGGGAAAGAGCGGGAGGGCCCCAGATACGCAGTATTTT

clone size: .
V gene: TRBV4-2
D gene: .
J gene: TRBJ2-3
CDR3 protein: CASGYRASEGDTQYF
CDR3 DNA: TGTGCCAGCGGATACAGGGCTTCCGAGGGGGATACGCAGTATTTT

clone size: .
V gene: TRBV6-4
D gene: .
J gene: TRBJ2-2
CDR3 protein: CASSDSVHPSTGELFF
CDR3 DNA: TGTGCCAGCAGTGACTCGGTACACCCTAGCACCGGGGAGCTGTTTTTT

clone size: few
V gene: TRBV20-1
D gene: .
J gene: TRBJ2-3
CDR3 protein: CSAPRAGRADTQYF
CDR3 DNA: TGCAGTGCTCCTAGGGCGGGACGGGCGGATACGCAGTATTTT

clone size: .
V gene: TRBV7-9
D gene: .
J gene: TRBJ2-2
CDR3 protein: CASSLWASDAGELFF
CDR3 DNA: TGTGCCAGCAGCTTATGGGCCAGCGACGCCGGGGAGCTGTTTTTT

clone size: .
V gene: TRBV6-5
D gene: .
J gene: TRBJ1-5
CDR3 protein: CASSYRRGDAKHF
CDR3 DNA: TGTGCCAGCAGTTACCGGCGGGGGGACGCCAAGCATTTT

clone size: .
V gene: TRBV27
D gene: TRBD1
J gene: TRBJ2-7
CDR3 protein: CASSLSEGQGTYEQYF
CDR3 DNA: TGTGCCAGCAGTTTATCGGAGGGACAGGGAACCTACGAGCAGTACTTC

clone size: .
V gene: TRBV7-8
D gene: .
J gene: TRBJ2-5
CDR3 protein: CASSLEAGPLGTQYF
CDR3 DNA: TGTGCCAGCAGCTTAGAGGCGGGACCGCTAGGGACCCAGTACTTC

clone size: few
V gene: TRBV7-2
D gene: .
J gene: TRBJ2-2
CDR3 protein: CASSSGPLRSTGELFF
CDR3 DNA: TGTGCCAGCAGCTCCGGGCCCCTCAGGAGCACCGGGGAGCTGTTTTTT

clone size: .
V gene: TRBV24-1
D gene: TRBD2
J gene: TRBJ2-3
CDR3 protein: CATSATSGRTDTQYF
CDR3 DNA: TGTGCCACCAGTGCGACTAGCGGGAGGACGGATACGCAGTATTTT